This T cell receptor beta chain originates from a study of blood T cell repertoires in COVID-19. For the study at large: Sites in the United States, Italy and Spain provided acute and convalescent COVID-19 samples.

Using immunoSEQ multiplex PCR, the repertoire was profiled, and TCRdb retains in-frame clones only, with some absent. The repertoire includes about 250,000 clones, about four fifths of them detected once, and approximately 8.6% sits in the top ten. There are a few counts of this clone. The V gene's germline CDR1 is WSHSY and CDR2 SAAADI. The CDR3 spans 15 residues. Trimming cost V 2 bases and J 6 bases, with 11 bases left between them. The chain uses TRBV10-2 and TRBJ1-6; perhaps TRBD1 as D (6 bases). Material: peripheral blood. The TCR originated in a man aged 40-55 years with active or convalescent COVID-19. The CDR3 nucleotides are TGCGCCAGCAGTGAGACAGGGTTTACTAATTCACCCCTCCACTTT. Protein product: CASSETGFTNSPLHF.